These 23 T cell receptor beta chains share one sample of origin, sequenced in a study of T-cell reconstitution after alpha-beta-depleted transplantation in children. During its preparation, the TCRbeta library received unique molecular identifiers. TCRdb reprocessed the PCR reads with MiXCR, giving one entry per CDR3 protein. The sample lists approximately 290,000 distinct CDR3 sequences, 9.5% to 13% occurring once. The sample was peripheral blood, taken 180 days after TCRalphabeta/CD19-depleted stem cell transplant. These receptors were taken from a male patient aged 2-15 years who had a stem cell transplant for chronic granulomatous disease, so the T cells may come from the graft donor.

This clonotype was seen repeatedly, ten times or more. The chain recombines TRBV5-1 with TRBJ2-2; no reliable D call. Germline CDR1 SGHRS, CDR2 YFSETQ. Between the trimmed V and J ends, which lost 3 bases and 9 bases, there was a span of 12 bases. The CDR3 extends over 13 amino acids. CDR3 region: CASSSLLLRELFF. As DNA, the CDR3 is TGCGCCAGCAGCTCGCTCCTCTTAAGGGAGCTGTTTTTT.

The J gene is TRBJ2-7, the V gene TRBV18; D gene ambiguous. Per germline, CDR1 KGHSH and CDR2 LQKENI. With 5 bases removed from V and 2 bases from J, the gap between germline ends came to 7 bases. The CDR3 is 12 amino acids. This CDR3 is CASSTEAYEQYF. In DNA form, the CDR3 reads TGTGCCAGCTCAACGGAAGCCTACGAGCAGTACTTC.

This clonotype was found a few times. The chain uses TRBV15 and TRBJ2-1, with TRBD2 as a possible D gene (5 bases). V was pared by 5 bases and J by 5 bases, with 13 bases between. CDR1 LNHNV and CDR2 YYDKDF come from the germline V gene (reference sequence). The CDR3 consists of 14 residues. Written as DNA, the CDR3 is TGTGCCACCAGCTCTGCGAGCGGTGACAATGAGCAGTTCTTC. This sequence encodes CATSSASGDNEQFF.

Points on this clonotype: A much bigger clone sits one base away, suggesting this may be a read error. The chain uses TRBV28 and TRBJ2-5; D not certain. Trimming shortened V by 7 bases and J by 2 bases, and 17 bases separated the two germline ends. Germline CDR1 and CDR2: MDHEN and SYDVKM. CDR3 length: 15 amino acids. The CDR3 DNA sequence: TGTGCCAGCAATTTGGGTGGGCTAACTCAAGAGACCCAGTACTTC. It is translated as CASNLGGLTQETQYF.

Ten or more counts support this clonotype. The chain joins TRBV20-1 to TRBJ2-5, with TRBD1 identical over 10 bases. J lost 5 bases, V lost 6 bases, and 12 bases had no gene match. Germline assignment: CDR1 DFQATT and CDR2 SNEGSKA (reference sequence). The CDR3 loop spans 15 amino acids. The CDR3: CSAPRWGQGSETQYF. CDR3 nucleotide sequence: TGCAGTGCCCCAAGGTGGGGACAGGGGTCGGAGACCCAGTACTTC.

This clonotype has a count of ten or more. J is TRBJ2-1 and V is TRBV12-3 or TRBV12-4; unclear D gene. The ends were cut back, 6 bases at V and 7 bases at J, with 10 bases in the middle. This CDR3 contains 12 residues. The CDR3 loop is CASRWMRNEQFF. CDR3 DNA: TGTGCCAGCAGGTGGATGAGGAATGAGCAGTTCTTC.

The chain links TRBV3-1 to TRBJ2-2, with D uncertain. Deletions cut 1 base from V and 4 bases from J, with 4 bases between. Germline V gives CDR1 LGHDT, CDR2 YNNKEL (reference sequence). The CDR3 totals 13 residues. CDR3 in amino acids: CASSQARTGELFF. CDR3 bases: TGTGCCAGCAGCCAAGCTCGCACCGGGGAGCTGTTTTTT. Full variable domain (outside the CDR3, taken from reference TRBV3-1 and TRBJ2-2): DTAVSQTPKYLVTQMGNDKSIKCEQNLGHDTMYWYKQDSKKFLKIMFSYNNKELIINETVPNRFSPKSPDKAHLNLHINSLELGDSAVYFCASSQARTGELFFGEGSRLTVL.

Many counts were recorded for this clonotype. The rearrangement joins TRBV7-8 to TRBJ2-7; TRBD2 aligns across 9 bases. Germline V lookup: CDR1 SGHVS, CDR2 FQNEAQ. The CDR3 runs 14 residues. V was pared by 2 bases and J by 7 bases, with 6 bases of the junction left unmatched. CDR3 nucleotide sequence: TGTGCCAGCAGCTTATCGCGGGAGGGCCTGGAGCAGTACTTC. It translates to CASSLSREGLEQYF.

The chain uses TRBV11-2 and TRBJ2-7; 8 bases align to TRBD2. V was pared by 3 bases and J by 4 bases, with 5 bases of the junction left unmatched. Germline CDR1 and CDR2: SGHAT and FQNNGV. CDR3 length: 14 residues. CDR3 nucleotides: TGTGCCAGCAGCTTGGGACTAGGGGAATACGAGCAGTACTTC. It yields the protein CASSLGLGEYEQYF.

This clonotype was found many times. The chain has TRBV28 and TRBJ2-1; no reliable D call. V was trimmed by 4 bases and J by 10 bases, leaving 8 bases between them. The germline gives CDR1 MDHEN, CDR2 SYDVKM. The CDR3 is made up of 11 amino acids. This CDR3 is CASSYRTEQFF. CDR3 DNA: TGTGCCAGCAGTTACCGGACGGAGCAGTTCTTC.

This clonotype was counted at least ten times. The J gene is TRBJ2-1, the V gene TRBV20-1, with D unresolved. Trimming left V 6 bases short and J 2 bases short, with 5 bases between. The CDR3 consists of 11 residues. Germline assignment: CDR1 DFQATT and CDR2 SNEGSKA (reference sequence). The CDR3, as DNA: TGCAGTGCCCGGACCTACAATGAGCAGTTCTTC. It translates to CSARTYNEQFF.

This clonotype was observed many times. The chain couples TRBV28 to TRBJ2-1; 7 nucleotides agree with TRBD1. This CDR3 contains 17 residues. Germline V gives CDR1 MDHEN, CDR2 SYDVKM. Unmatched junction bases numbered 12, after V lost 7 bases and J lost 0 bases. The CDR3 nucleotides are TGTGCCAGCACTCCCCAGGTAGGGGGCAGCTCCTACAATGAGCAGTTCTTC. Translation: CASTPQVGGSSYNEQFF.

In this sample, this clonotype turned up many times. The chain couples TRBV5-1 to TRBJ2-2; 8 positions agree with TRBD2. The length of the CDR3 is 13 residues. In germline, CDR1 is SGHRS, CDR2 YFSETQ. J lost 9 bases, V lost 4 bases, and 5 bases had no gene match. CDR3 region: CASSHGGDRELFF. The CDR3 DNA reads TGCGCCAGCAGCCACGGGGGGGACCGGGAGCTGTTTTTT.

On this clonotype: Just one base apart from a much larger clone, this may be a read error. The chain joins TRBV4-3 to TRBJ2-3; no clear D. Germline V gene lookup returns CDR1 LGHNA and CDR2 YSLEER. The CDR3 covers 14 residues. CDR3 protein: CASSHVGAADMQYF. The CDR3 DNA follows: TGCGCCAGCAGCCACGTAGGTGCGGCAGATATGCAGTATTTT.

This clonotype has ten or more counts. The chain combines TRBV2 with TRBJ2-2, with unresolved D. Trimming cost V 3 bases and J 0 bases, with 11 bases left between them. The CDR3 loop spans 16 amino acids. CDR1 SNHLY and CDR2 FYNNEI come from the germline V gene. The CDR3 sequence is CASSEESLANTGELFF. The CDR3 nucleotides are TGTGCCAGCAGTGAGGAGTCTCTCGCGAACACCGGGGAGCTGTTTTTT.

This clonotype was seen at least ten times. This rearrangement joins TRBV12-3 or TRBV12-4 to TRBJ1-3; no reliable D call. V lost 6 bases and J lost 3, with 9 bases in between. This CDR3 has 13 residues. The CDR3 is CASSDNRGNTIYF. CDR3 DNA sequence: TGTGCCAGCAGCGACAACCGTGGAAACACCATATATTTT.

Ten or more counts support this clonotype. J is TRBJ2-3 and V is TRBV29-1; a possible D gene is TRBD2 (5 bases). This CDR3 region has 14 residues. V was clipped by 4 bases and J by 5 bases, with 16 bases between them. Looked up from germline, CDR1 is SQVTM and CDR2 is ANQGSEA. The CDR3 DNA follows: TGCAGCGTTGGTCCCGGACTGGTTGTAGATACGCAGTATTTT. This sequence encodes CSVGPGLVVDTQYF.

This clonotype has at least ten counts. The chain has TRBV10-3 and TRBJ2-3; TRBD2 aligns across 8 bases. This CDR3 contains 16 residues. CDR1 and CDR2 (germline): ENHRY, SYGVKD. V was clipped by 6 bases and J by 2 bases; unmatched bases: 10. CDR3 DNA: TGTGCCATCAGCGCTCTCGGGGGGGGCCTCACAGATACGCAGTATTTT. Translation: CAISALGGGLTDTQYF.

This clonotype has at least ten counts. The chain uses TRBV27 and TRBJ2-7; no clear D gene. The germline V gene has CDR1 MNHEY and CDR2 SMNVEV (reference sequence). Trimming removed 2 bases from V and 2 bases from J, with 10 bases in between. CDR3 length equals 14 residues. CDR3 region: CASSLGPTPYEQYF. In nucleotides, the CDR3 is TGTGCCAGCAGTTTAGGCCCGACACCCTACGAGCAGTACTTC.

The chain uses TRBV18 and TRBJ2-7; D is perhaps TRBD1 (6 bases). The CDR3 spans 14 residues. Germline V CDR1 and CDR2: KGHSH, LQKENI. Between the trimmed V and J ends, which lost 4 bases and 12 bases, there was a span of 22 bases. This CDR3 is CASSLALGTSHVYF. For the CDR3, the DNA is TGTGCCAGCTCACTCGCACTTGGGACATCTCATGTGTACTTC.

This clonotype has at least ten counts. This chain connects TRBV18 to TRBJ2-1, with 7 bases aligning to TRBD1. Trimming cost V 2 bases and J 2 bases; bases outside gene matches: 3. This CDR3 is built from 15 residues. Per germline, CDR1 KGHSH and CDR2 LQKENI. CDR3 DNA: TGTGCCAGCTCACCAAAGGGGGCGGCCTACAATGAGCAGTTCTTC. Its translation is CASSPKGAAYNEQFF.

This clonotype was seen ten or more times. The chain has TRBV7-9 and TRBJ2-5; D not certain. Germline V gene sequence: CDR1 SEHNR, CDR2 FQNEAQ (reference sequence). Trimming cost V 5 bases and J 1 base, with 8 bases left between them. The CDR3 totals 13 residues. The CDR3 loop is CASSRDLQETQYF. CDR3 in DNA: TGTGCCAGCAGCAGAGACCTCCAAGAGACCCAGTACTTC.

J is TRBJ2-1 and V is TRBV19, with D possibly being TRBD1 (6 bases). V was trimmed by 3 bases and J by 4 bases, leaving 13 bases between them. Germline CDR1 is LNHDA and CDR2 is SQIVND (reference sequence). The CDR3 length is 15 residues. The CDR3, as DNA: TGTGCCAGTAGTATCCTTGGGACAAGTTACAATGAGCAGTTCTTC. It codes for CASSILGTSYNEQFF.